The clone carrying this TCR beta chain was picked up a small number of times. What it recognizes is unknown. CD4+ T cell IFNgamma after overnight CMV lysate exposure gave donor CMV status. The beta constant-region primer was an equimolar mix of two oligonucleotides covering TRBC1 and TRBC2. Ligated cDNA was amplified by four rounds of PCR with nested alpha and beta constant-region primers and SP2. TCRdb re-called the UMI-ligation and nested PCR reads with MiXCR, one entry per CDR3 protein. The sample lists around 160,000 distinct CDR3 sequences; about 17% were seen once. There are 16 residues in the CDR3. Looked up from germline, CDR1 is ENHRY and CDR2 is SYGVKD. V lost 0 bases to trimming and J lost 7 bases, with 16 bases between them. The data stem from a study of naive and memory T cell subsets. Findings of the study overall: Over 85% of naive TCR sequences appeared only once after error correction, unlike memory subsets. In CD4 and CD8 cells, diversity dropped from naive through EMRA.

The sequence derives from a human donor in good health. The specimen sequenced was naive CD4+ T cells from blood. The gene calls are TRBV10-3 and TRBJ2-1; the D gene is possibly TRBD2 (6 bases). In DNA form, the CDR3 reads TGTGCCATCAGTGAGTCGAGCGGGTTAAGACGTAATGAGCAGTTCTTC. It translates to CAISESSGLRRNEQFF.